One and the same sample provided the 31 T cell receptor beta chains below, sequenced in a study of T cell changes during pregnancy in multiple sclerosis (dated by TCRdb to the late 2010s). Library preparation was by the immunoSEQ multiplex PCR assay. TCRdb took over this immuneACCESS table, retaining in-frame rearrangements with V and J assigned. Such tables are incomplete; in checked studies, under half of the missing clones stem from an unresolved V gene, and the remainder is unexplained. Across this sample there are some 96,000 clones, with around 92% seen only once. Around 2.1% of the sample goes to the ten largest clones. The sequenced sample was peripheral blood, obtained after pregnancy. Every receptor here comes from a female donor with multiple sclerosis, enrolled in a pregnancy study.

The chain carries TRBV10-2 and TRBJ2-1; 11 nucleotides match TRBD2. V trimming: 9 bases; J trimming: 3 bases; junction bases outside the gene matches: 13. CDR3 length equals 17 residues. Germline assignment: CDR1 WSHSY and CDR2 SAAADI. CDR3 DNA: TGCGCCAGAAGCGGGACTAGCGGAGATTGGGACTACAATGAGCAGTTCTTC. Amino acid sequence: CARSGTSGDWDYNEQFF.

The CDR3, as DNA: TGCGCCAGCAGCGAGGGGGACTACTACGAGCAGTACTTC. Translated: CASSEGDYYEQYF. J is TRBJ2-5 and V is TRBV10-2; the D gene is possibly TRBD2 (7 bases). The assigned J gene may be wrong: the sequence end matches TRBJ2-7 better. CDR1 WSHSY and CDR2 SAAADI come from the germline V gene. This CDR3 is 13 amino acids long.

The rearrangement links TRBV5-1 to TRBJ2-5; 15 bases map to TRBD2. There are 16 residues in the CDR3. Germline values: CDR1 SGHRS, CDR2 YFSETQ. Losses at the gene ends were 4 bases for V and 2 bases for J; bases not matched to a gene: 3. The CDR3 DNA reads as TGCGCCAGCAGCCCCGGACTAGCGGGAGGGCAAGAGACCCAGTACTTC. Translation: CASSPGLAGGQETQYF.

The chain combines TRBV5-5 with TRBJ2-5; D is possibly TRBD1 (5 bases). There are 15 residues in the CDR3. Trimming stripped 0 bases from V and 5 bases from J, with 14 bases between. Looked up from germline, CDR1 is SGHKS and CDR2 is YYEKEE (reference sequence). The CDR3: CASSLDRWGLETQYF. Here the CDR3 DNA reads TGTGCCAGCAGCTTGGACAGGTGGGGCCTGGAGACCCAGTACTTC. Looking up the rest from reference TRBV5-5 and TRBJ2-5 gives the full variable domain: DAGVTQSPTHLIKTRGQQVTLRCSPISGHKSVSWYQQVLGQGPQFIFQYYEKEERGRGNFPDRFSARQFPNYSSELNVNALLLGDSALYLCASSLDRWGLETQYFGPGTRLLVL.

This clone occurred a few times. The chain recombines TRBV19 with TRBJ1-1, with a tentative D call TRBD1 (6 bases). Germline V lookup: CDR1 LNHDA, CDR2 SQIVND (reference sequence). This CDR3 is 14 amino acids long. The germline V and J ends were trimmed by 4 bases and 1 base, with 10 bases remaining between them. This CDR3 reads CASSKDRPNTEAFF. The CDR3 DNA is TGTGCCAGTAGTAAAGACAGGCCGAACACTGAAGCTTTCTTT. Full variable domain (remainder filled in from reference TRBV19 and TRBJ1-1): DGGITQSPKYLFRKEGQNVTLSCEQNLNHDAMYWYRQDPGQGLRLIYYSQIVNDFQKGDIAEGYSVSREKKESFPLTVTSAQKNPTAFYLCASSKDRPNTEAFFGQGTRLTVV.

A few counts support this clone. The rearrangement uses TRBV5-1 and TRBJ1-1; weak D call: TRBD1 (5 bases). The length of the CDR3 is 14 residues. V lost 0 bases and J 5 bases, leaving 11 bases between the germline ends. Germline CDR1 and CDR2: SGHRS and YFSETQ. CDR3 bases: TGCGCCAGCAGCTTGGTTGCGGGGGGAACTGAAGCTTTCTTT. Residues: CASSLVAGGTEAFF.

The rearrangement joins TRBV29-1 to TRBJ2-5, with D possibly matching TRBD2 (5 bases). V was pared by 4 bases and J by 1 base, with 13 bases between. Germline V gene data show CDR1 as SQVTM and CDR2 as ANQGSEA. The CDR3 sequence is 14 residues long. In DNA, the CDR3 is TGCAGCGTTGTGACCGTAGAGGGCCAAGAGACCCAGTACTTC. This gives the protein CSVVTVEGQETQYF.

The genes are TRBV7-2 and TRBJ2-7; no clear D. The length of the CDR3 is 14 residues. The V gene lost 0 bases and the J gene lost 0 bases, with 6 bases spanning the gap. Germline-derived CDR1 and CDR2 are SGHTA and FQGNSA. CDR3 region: CASSLASSSYEQYF. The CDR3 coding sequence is TGTGCCAGCAGCTTAGCGTCTAGCTCCTACGAGCAGTACTTC.

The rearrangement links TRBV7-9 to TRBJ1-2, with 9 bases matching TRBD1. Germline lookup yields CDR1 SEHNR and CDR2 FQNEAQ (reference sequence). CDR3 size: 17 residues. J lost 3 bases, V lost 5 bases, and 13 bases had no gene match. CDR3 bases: TGTGCCAGCAGCCCCGGGACAGGGAAGAGCTGGGACTATGGCTACACCTTC. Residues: CASSPGTGKSWDYGYTF.

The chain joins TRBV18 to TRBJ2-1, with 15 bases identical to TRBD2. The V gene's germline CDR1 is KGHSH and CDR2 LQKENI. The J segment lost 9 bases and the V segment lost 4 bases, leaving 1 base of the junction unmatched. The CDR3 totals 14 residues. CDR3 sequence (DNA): TGTGCCAGCTCACGGACTAGCGGGGGGGCTGAGCAGTTCTTC. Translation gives CASSRTSGGAEQFF.

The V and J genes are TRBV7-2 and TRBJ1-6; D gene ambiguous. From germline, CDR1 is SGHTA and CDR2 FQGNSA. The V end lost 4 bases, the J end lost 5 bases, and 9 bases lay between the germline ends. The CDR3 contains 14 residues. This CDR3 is CASSSRGNNSPLHF. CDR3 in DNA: TGTGCCAGCAGCTCTCGAGGGAATAATTCACCCCTCCACTTT.

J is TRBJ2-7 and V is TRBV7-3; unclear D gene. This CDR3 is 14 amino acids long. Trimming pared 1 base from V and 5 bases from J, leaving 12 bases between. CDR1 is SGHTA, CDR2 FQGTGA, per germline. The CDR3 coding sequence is TGTGCCAGCAGCTTAAATGGGCCCCATGACGAGCAGTACTTC. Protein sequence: CASSLNGPHDEQYF.

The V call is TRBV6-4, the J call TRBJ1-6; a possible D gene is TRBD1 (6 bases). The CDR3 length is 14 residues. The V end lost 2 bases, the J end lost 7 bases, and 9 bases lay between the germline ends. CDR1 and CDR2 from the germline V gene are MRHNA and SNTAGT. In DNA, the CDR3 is TGTGCCAGCAGTGACGGGACACCGAATTCACCCCTCCACTTT. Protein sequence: CASSDGTPNSPLHF.

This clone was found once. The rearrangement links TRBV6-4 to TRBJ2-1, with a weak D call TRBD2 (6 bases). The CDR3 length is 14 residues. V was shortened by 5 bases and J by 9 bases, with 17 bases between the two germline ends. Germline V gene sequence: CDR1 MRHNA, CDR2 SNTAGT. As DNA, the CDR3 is TGTGCCAGCAGTCGGGACTTTTCTACTACTGAGCAGTTCTTC. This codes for CASSRDFSTTEQFF.

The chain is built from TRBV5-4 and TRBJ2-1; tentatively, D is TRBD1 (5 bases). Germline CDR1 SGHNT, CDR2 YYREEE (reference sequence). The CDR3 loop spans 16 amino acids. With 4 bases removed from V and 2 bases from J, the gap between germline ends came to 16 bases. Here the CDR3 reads CASSKGRYSTYNEQFF. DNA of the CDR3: TGTGCCAGCAGCAAGGGGCGGTATTCTACCTACAATGAGCAGTTCTTC.

CDR3 sequence reads: CALNAGFWDRSNTEAFF. CDR3 coding DNA: TGTGCCTTAAATGCTGGCTTTTGGGACAGATCAAACACTGAAGCTTTCTTT. This sequence joins TRBV30 and TRBJ1-1; 7 nucleotides match TRBD1. V lost 7 bases and J lost 2; bases outside the gene matches: 19. The CDR3 contains 17 residues. CDR1 is GTSNPN and CDR2 is SVGIG in the germline V gene (reference sequence).

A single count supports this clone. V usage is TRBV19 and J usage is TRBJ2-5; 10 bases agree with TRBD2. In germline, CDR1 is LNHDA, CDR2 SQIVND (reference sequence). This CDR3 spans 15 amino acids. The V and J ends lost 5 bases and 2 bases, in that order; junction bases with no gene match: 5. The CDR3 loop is CASSVRTSGQETQYF. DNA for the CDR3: TGTGCCAGTAGTGTCAGGACTAGCGGACAAGAGACCCAGTACTTC.

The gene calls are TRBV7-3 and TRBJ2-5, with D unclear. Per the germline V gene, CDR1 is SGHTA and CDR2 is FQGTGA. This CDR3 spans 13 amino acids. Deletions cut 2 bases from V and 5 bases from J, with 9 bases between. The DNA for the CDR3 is TGTGCCAGCAGCTTATCTGGGCTGGAGACCCAGTACTTC. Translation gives CASSLSGLETQYF.

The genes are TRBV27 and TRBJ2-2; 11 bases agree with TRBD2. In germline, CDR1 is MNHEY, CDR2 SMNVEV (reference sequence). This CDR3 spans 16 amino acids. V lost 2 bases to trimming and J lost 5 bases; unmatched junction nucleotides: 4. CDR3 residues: CASSLRLAGRTGELFF. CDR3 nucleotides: TGTGCCAGCAGTTTACGACTAGCGGGAAGGACCGGGGAGCTGTTTTTT.

Here the CDR3 DNA reads TGTGCCAGCAGTCGGACTAGCGGGAGCTACGAGCAGTACTTC. This encodes CASSRTSGSYEQYF. J is TRBJ2-7 and V is TRBV7-6; 13 bases align to TRBD2. The CDR3 sequence is 14 residues long. V lost 6 bases and J lost 3; bases outside the gene matches: 2. Germline assignment: CDR1 SGHVS and CDR2 FNYEAQ.

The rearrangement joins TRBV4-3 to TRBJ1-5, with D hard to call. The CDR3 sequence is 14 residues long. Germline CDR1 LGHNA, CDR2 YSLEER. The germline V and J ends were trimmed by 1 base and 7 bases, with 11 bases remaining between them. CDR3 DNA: TGCGCCAGCAGCCAAGTAAAGGCGGGGCAGCCCCAGCATTTT. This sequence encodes CASSQVKAGQPQHF.

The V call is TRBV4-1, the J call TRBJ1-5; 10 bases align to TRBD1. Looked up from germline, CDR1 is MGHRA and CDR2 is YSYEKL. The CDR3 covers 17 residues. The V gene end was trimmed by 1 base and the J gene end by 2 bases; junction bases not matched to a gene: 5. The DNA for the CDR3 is TGCGCCAGCAGCCAAGGGACAGGGGGGTCTGGCAATCAGCCCCAGCATTTT. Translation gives CASSQGTGGSGNQPQHF.

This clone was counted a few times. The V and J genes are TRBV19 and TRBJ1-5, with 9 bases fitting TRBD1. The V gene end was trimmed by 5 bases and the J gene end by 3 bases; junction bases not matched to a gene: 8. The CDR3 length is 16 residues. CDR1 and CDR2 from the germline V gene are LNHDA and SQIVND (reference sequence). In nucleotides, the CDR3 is TGTGCCAGTAGTCTGGGACAGGGACCCCCCAATCAGCCCCAGCATTTT. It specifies CASSLGQGPPNQPQHF.

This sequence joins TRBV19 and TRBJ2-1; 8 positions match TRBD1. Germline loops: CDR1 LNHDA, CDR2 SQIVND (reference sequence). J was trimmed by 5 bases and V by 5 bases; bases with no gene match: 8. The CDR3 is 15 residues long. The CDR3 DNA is TGTGCCAGTAGTCCTACAGGGGGGACCCACAATGAGCAGTTCTTC. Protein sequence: CASSPTGGTHNEQFF.

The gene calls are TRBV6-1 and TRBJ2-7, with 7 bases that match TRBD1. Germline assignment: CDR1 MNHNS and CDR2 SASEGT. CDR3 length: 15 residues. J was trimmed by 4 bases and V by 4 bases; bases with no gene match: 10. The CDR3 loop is CASSAGTAGVYEQYF. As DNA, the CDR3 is TGTGCCAGCAGTGCAGGGACAGCCGGCGTTTACGAGCAGTACTTC.

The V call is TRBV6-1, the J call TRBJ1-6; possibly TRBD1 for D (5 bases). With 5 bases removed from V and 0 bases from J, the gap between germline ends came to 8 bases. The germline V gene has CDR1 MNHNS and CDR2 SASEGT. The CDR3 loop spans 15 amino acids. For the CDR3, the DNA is TGTGCCAGCAGTTTACAGGACTCCTATAATTCACCCCTCCACTTT. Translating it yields CASSLQDSYNSPLHF.

Here the CDR3 reads CASSMSGLAGRYEQYF. The CDR3 DNA sequence: TGTGCCAGCAGCATGTCGGGACTAGCGGGACGCTACGAGCAGTACTTC. V gene TRBV5-4 combines with J gene TRBJ2-7; 13 nucleotides agree with TRBD2. The V gene's germline CDR1 is SGHNT and CDR2 YYREEE (reference sequence). The CDR3 sequence is 16 residues long. The V and J ends lost 4 bases and 3 bases, in that order; junction bases with no gene match: 7. Full variable domain (outside the CDR3, taken from reference TRBV5-4 and TRBJ2-7): ETGVTQSPTHLIKTRGQQVTLRCSSQSGHNTVSWYQQALGQGPQFIFQYYREEENGRGNFPPRFSGLQFPNYSSELNVNALELDDSALYLCASSMSGLAGRYEQYFGPGTRLTVT.

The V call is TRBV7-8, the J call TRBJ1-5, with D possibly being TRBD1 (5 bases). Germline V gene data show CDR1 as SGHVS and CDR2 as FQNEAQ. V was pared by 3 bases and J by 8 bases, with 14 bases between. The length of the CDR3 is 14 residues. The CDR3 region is CASSFRRDLKPQHF. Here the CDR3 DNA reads TGTGCCAGCAGCTTCCGGAGGGACCTTAAGCCCCAGCATTTT.

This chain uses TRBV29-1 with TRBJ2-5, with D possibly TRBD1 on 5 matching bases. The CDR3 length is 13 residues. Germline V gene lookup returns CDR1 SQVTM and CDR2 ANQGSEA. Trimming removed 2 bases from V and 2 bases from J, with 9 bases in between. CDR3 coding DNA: TGCAGCGTTGAATCAGGGAAGCAAGAGACCCAGTACTTC. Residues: CSVESGKQETQYF.

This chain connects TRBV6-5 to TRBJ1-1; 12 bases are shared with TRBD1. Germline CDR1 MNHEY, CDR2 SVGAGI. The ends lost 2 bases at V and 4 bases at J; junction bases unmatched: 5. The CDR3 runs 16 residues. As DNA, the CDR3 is TGTGCCAGCAGTTACACCGGGACAGGGGGCCTCACTGAAGCTTTCTTT. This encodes CASSYTGTGGLTEAFF.

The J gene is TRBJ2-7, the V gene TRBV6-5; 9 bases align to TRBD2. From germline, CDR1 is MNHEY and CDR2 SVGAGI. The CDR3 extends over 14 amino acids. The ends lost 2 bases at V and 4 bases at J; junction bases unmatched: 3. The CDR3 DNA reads TGTGCCAGCAGTTACGCGGGGGGGCTGTACGAGCAGTACTTC. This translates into CASSYAGGLYEQYF.